The table lists the clone carrying this T cell receptor (beta chain) with a count of one. Its antigen is as yet unknown. The sample originates from a study of T cells after yellow fever vaccination. Across the whole study: Low-cell-number fractions underwent preparation using SMART-Seq v4 Ultra Low Input.

Overall study results and limits: Of the clonotypes, a small share occurred in both CD4 and CD8 compartments.

TCRdb analysed the 5' RACE reads with MiXCR anew, one entry per CDR3 protein. This sample carries about 580,000 distinct CDR3 sequences, about a sixth of them seen once, and the ten largest clones take roughly 17%. The sequencing here drew on PBMCs, taken around 5 days after the first yellow fever vaccination. This TCR was recovered from a man aged 18 to 29 who received the YFV17D yellow fever vaccine.

CDR3 in DNA: TGCAGTGCCACGATGGGTTCTAGCAATCAGCCCCAGCATTTT. Protein sequence: CSATMGSSNQPQHF. J is TRBJ1-5 and V is TRBV20-1; D remains ambiguous. The V and J ends lost 6 bases and 0 bases respectively, with 12 bases between them. CDR1 is DFQATT, CDR2 SNEGSKA, per germline (reference sequence). This CDR3 comprises 14 residues.